The source of this T cell receptor beta chain is a study of shared clonotypes between healthy human individuals. General study findings and limits: The expectation was that sequencing depth would affect clonotype sharing among donors. A generally larger estimated richness was seen in naive subsets than in memory subsets.

In regard to this clone: Its target is unknown.

Using immunoSEQ multiplex PCR, the repertoire was profiled, and TCRdb retains in-frame clones only, with some absent. The data contain roughly 2.1 million clones, under 95% of them singletons. Naive-designated CD8 cells lacked CD45RO, were positively enriched for CCR7, and omitted terminally differentiated effector memory CD45RA+ cells. Only Caucasian adults living in Nashville, Tennessee served as donors. Germline V gene lookup returns CDR1 SGDLS and CDR2 YYNGEE. V shed 2 bases and J 5 bases; nucleotides not matched to a gene: 12. The CDR3 contains 20 residues. Source material: naive CD8+ T cells from PBMCs. The TCR was taken from a man aged 18 to 29 in good health. Some clones in this sample may be carry-over from other donors' samples. This chain uses TRBV9 with TRBJ2-2; 16 nucleotides line up with TRBD2. This CDR3 reads CASSVGVGLAGGPGTGELFF. CDR3 DNA sequence: TGTGCCAGCAGCGTGGGAGTGGGACTAGCGGGAGGGCCAGGAACCGGGGAGCTGTTTTTT.